The clone carrying this TCR beta chain was found once. The data derive from a study of blood T cell repertoires in COVID-19. CDR3 size: 16 residues. With V trimmed by 0 bases and J by 5 bases, 6 bases remained unmatched. From germline, CDR1 is MNHNS and CDR2 SASEGT. Using immunoSEQ multiplex PCR, the repertoire was profiled, and TCRdb retains in-frame clones only, with some absent. Of approximately 430,000 clones listed, roughly 90% are singletons. This chain links TRBV6-1 with TRBJ1-4; 7 positions match TRBD1. Sequenced input: peripheral blood. The clonotype was recovered from a woman aged 25 to 39 with active or convalescent COVID-19. The CDR3 region is CASSEAPGQVNEKLFF. In DNA, the CDR3 is TGTGCCAGCAGTGAAGCGCCTGGACAGGTGAATGAAAAACTGTTTTTT.